This TCR beta chain stems from a study of shared clonotypes between healthy human individuals. With 0 bases removed from V and 5 bases from J, the gap between germline ends came to 13 bases. The CDR3 sequence is 15 residues long. The germline V gene encodes CDR1 SGHDN and CDR2 FVKESK. Here immunoSEQ multiplex PCR was the method, and the copy in TCRdb shows in-frame clones only, minus some. The sample has fewer than 850,000 clones, just over 95% seen once. Naive CD8 cells lacked CD45RO, underwent positive selection for CCR7 and left out terminally differentiated effector memory CD45RA+ cells. The source is a young man in good health. Sequenced: naive CD8+ T cells sorted from blood. The V call is TRBV14, the J call TRBJ1-1; D may be TRBD1 (6 bases). The CDR3 nucleotides read TGTGCCAGCAGCCAAGATAGGGGGGGGCTGACTGAAGCTTTCTTT. As protein: CASSQDRGGLTEAFF.